Below, 10 T cell receptor beta chains from the same sample are listed, as sequenced in a study of T cell responses to AZD1222 COVID-19 vaccine. The method was immunoSEQ multiplex PCR; TCRdb's version includes in-frame clones alone and lacks a portion of them. The table has around 140,000 clones, approximately 95% seen once; the top ten hold around 0.9%. The source material was peripheral blood, sampled on day 0 of MenACWY control vaccination. The receptors stem from an adult in good health.

This chain links TRBV5-5 with TRBJ1-6; 7 positions match TRBD1. This CDR3 has 15 residues. From germline, CDR1 is SGHKS and CDR2 YYEKEE (reference sequence). Trimming removed 1 base from V and 8 bases from J; junction bases left unmatched: 6. CDR3 sequence (DNA): TGTGCCAGCAGCTTGTTCGACAGGGCGGATTCACCCCTCCACTTT. This translates into CASSLFDRADSPLHF. Supplemented by reference TRBV5-5 and TRBJ1-6, the full variable domain reads DAGVTQSPTHLIKTRGQQVTLRCSPISGHKSVSWYQQVLGQGPQFIFQYYEKEERGRGNFPDRFSARQFPNYSSELNVNALLLGDSALYLCASSLFDRADSPLHFGNGTRLTVT.

The V and J genes are TRBV11-2 and TRBJ2-3; TRBD2 might be the D (6 bases). V was shortened by 1 base and J by 4 bases, with 15 bases between the two germline ends. In germline, CDR1 is SGHAT, CDR2 FQNNGV. The CDR3 is 16 amino acids. CDR3 DNA: TGTGCCAGCAGCTTAGCCGTCGGGAGTGCAGCAGATACGCAGTATTTT. This gives the protein CASSLAVGSAADTQYF.

The rearrangement joins TRBV13 to TRBJ1-5; TRBD1 agrees at 7 bases. Trimming took 4 bases from V and 4 from J; bases not matched to a gene: 1. This CDR3 spans 13 amino acids. The V gene's germline CDR1 is PRHDT and CDR2 FYEKMQ (reference sequence). In DNA, the CDR3 is TGTGCCAGCAGCTCCAGGGGGAATCAGCCCCAGCATTTT. Residues: CASSSRGNQPQHF.

This chain links TRBV4-1 with TRBJ1-5; no definite D call. Trimming stripped 1 base from V and 4 bases from J, with 14 bases between. There are 16 residues in the CDR3. Germline lookup yields CDR1 MGHRA and CDR2 YSYEKL. CDR3 coding DNA: TGCGCCAGCAGCCAAGGGCCAGCCGACATGAATCAGCCCCAGCATTTT. Protein: CASSQGPADMNQPQHF.

This sequence joins TRBV14 and TRBJ2-2, with 9 bases that match TRBD1. This CDR3 region has 16 residues. The V gene end was trimmed by 8 bases and the J gene end by 6 bases; junction bases not matched to a gene: 13. The V gene's germline CDR1 is SGHDN and CDR2 FVKESK. CDR3 DNA sequence: TGTGCCAGCCCAGCCAAGGGACAGGGAATCGCCGGGGAGCTGTTTTTT. Its translation: CASPAKGQGIAGELFF.

This chain connects TRBV9 to TRBJ2-1; no clear D gene. The CDR3 consists of 16 residues. CDR1 is SGDLS and CDR2 is YYNGEE in the germline V gene. V was pared by 0 bases and J by 4 bases, with 14 bases between. The chain's CDR3 is CASSVDGSPQYNEQFF. The CDR3 DNA follows: TGTGCCAGCAGCGTAGACGGATCTCCTCAGTACAATGAGCAGTTCTTC.

V gene TRBV9 combines with J gene TRBJ1-1; D possibly corresponds to TRBD1 (6 bases). The CDR3 has 14 residues. CDR1 is SGDLS and CDR2 is YYNGEE in the germline V gene. With 5 bases removed from V and 6 bases from J, the gap between germline ends came to 17 bases. The CDR3, as DNA: TGTGCCAGCAGGGCAGGGGAGGAAGTCTCTGAAGCTTTCTTT. Translated: CASRAGEEVSEAFF.

This chain connects TRBV14 to TRBJ1-2; TRBD1 matches at 8 bases. The ends lost 1 base at V and 5 bases at J; junction bases unmatched: 3. Germline CDR1 and CDR2: SGHDN and FVKESK. This CDR3 has 14 residues. The CDR3, as DNA: TGTGCCAGCAGCCAAGCACAGGGGGTTTATGGCTACACCTTC. It translates to CASSQAQGVYGYTF. The variable domain in full, completed from reference TRBV14 and TRBJ1-2, reads EAGVTQFPSHSVIEKGQTVTLRCDPISGHDNLYWYRRVMGKEIKFLLHFVKESKQDESGMPNNRFLAERTGGTYSTLKVQPAELEDSGVYFCASSQAQGVYGYTFGSGTRLTVV.

The chain has TRBV6-1 and TRBJ1-1, with TRBD1 identical over 12 bases. Trimming removed 4 bases from V and 0 bases from J; junction bases left unmatched: 12. The CDR3 length is 19 residues. Germline lookup yields CDR1 MNHNS and CDR2 SASEGT. CDR3 nucleotide sequence: TGTGCCAGCAGTGGGCCGGGACAGGGGGCGACTTACTTGAACACTGAAGCTTTCTTT. This translates into CASSGPGQGATYLNTEAFF.

The chain recombines TRBV5-1 with TRBJ2-7; possibly TRBD1 or TRBD2 for D (5 bases each). The CDR3 spans 14 residues. Germline V lookup: CDR1 SGHRS, CDR2 YFSETQ. V gave up 4 bases and J gave up 3 bases, with 14 bases separating them. CDR3 sequence (DNA): TGCGCCAGCAGCCTCCGAGTGGGGGTCTACGAGCAGTACTTC. Encoded protein: CASSLRVGVYEQYF.